These 16 T cell receptor beta chains came from one sample sequenced in a study of blood T cell repertoires in COVID-19 (TCRdb year 2020). The library was produced with the immunoSEQ multiplex PCR assay. TCRdb obtained this table from immuneACCESS and retained in-frame rearrangements with V and J assigned. These tables miss some clones; where compared with another copy, unresolved V genes account for less than half of the shortfall, and the remainder is unexplained. The sample profile shows about 200,000 clones; 65% to 90% of them were found once. The top ten clonotypes cover around 5.1% of the sample. The sequenced material came from peripheral blood. Receptors originate from a human donor in a cohort sampled during active COVID-19.

V and J are TRBV6-5 and TRBJ2-7; D perhaps matches TRBD2 (6 bases). This CDR3 contains 14 residues. The V gene's germline CDR1 is MNHEY and CDR2 SVGAGI. The V end was cut by 7 bases, the J end by 4 bases, with 17 bases between. The CDR3 DNA reads as TGTGCCAGCACACCAACCGGGAGCCTATACGAGCAGTACTTC. Amino acids: CASTPTGSLYEQYF.

The genes are TRBV9 and TRBJ2-1; D gene ambiguous. The CDR3 runs to 12 residues. CDR1 SGDLS and CDR2 YYNGEE come from the germline V gene. Trimming removed 7 bases from V and 5 bases from J, with 10 bases in between. Written as DNA, the CDR3 is TGTGCCAGCGTGAGTTTCCACAATGAGCAGTTCTTC. Translating gives CASVSFHNEQFF.

The chain combines TRBV29-1 with TRBJ2-7, with D tentatively TRBD1 (6 bases). The CDR3 runs to 14 residues. Looked up from germline, CDR1 is SQVTM and CDR2 is ANQGSEA. Trimming cost V 7 bases and J 6 bases, with 22 bases left between them. As DNA, the CDR3 is TGCAGCGCCACCCGGAACAGGGAACTTGGCGAGCAGTACTTC. As protein: CSATRNRELGEQYF.

The rearrangement links TRBV6-1 to TRBJ1-1; D possibly corresponds to TRBD1 (6 bases). The CDR3 is 15 residues long. CDR1 is MNHNS and CDR2 is SASEGT in the germline V gene. V shed 0 bases and J shed 11 bases, with 19 bases lying between them. The CDR3 loop reads CASSEAPNGGGPAFF. CDR3 nucleotide sequence: TGTGCCAGCAGTGAAGCACCAAACGGGGGGGGGCCGGCTTTCTTT.

A word on this clone: Just one base apart from a much larger clone, this may be a read error. Different DNA sequences within this sample yield the same CDR3. This chain joins TRBV4-3 and TRBJ2-7; 9 nucleotides line up with TRBD1. J lost 2 bases, V lost 2 bases, and 1 base had no gene match. Looked up from germline, CDR1 is LGHNA and CDR2 is YSLEER. The CDR3 is made up of 14 amino acids. The CDR3 loop is CASSQRQGAYEQYF. The CDR3 DNA reads as TGCGCCAGCAGCCAACGACAGGGGGCCTACGAGCAGTACTTC.

The V and J genes are TRBV15 and TRBJ2-7; D is unclear. V was pared by 0 bases and J by 1 base, with 7 bases between. CDR1 and CDR2 from the germline V gene are LNHNV and YYDKDF (reference sequence). The CDR3 covers 14 residues. The CDR3 loop reads CATSRDSRSYEQYF. CDR3 coding DNA: TGTGCCACCAGCAGAGATTCCAGGTCCTACGAGCAGTACTTC. Supplemented by reference TRBV15 and TRBJ2-7, the full variable domain reads DAMVIQNPRYQVTQFGKPVTLSCSQTLNHNVMYWYQQKSSQAPKLLFHYYDKDFNNEADTPDNFQSRRPNTSFCFLDIRSPGLGDTAMYLCATSRDSRSYEQYFGPGTRLTVT.

The rearrangement links TRBV28 to TRBJ2-7; TRBD2 aligns across 7 bases. CDR1 and CDR2 from the germline V gene are MDHEN and SYDVKM. V gave up 7 bases and J gave up 0 bases; unmatched junction bases: 9. The CDR3 has 15 residues. CDR3 protein: CASNSQASGSYEQYF. The DNA of the CDR3 is TGTGCCAGCAACTCCCAGGCTAGCGGCTCCTACGAGCAGTACTTC. Complete variable domain (other parts from reference TRBV28 and TRBJ2-7): DVKVTQSSRYLVKRTGEKVFLECVQDMDHENMFWYRQDPGLGLRLIYFSYDVKMKEKGDIPEGYSVSREKKERFSLILESASTNQTSMYLCASNSQASGSYEQYFGPGTRLTVT.

The rearrangement uses TRBV11-3 and TRBJ2-2; 9 bases agree with TRBD2. Unmatched junction bases numbered 10, after V lost 3 bases and J lost 5 bases. The germline CDR1 and CDR2 sequences are SGHNT and YENEEA. The CDR3 is 17 amino acids. CDR3 in amino acids: CASSLGRSSGKTGELFF. CDR3 coding DNA: TGTGCCAGCAGCTTGGGGAGATCTAGCGGGAAAACCGGGGAGCTGTTTTTT.

J is TRBJ2-7 and V is TRBV4-1; D might be TRBD2 (6 bases). The CDR3 extends over 16 amino acids. The germline V gene encodes CDR1 MGHRA and CDR2 YSYEKL. V lost 0 bases and J lost 7, with 19 bases in between. This CDR3 is CASSQDVAGSRGEQYF. CDR3 nucleotides: TGCGCCAGCAGCCAAGACGTCGCAGGGTCCCGGGGGGAGCAGTACTTC.

In its sample, this clone was seen a few times. The chain carries TRBV29-1 and TRBJ2-7, with TRBD1 matching over 7 bases. The CDR3 runs to 15 residues. V was clipped by 4 bases and J by 6 bases; unmatched bases: 15. Germline CDR1 and CDR2: SQVTM and ANQGSEA. DNA of the CDR3: TGCAGCGTTGGCCCGAGGACAGGCTATACCCGCGAGCAGTACTTC. Translation: CSVGPRTGYTREQYF.

The chain has TRBV7-3 and TRBJ1-1, with a possible D match to TRBD1 (5 bases). Germline V CDR1 and CDR2: SGHTA, FQGTGA. Trimming left V 2 bases short and J 5 bases short, with 12 bases between. This CDR3 comprises 14 residues. The CDR3 DNA is TGTGCCAGCAGCTTATTGGCAGGGAGGACTGAAGCTTTCTTT. This sequence encodes CASSLLAGRTEAFF.

The chain uses TRBV3-1 (or the pseudogene TRBV3-2) and TRBJ2-5; 10 bases map to TRBD2. V lost 2 bases and J lost 6; bases outside the gene matches: 15. Germline lookup yields CDR1 LGHDT and CDR2 YNNKEL (reference sequence). The CDR3 extends over 18 amino acids. This chain's CDR3 is CASSQWSGSSGSWKTQYF. The CDR3 region has the DNA TGTGCCAGCAGCCAATGGTCGGGGTCTAGCGGGAGCTGGAAGACCCAGTACTTC.

This clone was seen just once. The chain joins TRBV9 to TRBJ1-3, with 9 bases aligning to TRBD1. The CDR3 spans 17 residues. Germline assignment: CDR1 SGDLS and CDR2 YYNGEE. After removal of 0 bases from V and 4 bases from J, the junction contained 8 bases not matched to a gene. The CDR3 DNA sequence: TGTGCCAGCAGCGTAGCGCGAGACAGGGGGTTAGGAAACACCATATATTTT. This translates into CASSVARDRGLGNTIYF.

The chain combines TRBV6-5 with TRBJ2-7; TRBD2 matches at 12 bases. Losses at the gene ends were 6 bases for V and 2 bases for J; bases not matched to a gene: 5. Germline CDR1 reads MNHEY; CDR2 reads SVGAGI. This CDR3 is built from 15 residues. The CDR3 loop reads CASSPRLAGAYEQYF. In DNA form, the CDR3 reads TGTGCCAGCAGCCCACGACTAGCGGGAGCCTACGAGCAGTACTTC.

This clone came up a few times. The V gene is TRBV3-1 (or the pseudogene TRBV3-2), the J gene TRBJ2-7, with D possibly being TRBD2 (5 bases). Germline CDR1 is LGHDT and CDR2 is YNNKEL (reference sequence). This CDR3 is 16 amino acids long. V lost 4 bases and J lost 2, with 18 bases in between. The CDR3 DNA reads TGTGCCAGCAGCCCCGGGATTTTCAAACCCCCCTACGAGCAGTACTTC. This gives the protein CASSPGIFKPPYEQYF.

The chain uses TRBV20-1 and TRBJ2-1; D remains unclear. This CDR3 has 11 residues. The germline V and J ends were trimmed by 3 bases and 6 bases, with 6 bases remaining between them. Looked up from germline, CDR1 is DFQATT and CDR2 is SNEGSKA (reference sequence). The CDR3 reads CSASTFNEQFF. DNA for the CDR3: TGCAGTGCTAGTACATTCAATGAGCAGTTCTTC.